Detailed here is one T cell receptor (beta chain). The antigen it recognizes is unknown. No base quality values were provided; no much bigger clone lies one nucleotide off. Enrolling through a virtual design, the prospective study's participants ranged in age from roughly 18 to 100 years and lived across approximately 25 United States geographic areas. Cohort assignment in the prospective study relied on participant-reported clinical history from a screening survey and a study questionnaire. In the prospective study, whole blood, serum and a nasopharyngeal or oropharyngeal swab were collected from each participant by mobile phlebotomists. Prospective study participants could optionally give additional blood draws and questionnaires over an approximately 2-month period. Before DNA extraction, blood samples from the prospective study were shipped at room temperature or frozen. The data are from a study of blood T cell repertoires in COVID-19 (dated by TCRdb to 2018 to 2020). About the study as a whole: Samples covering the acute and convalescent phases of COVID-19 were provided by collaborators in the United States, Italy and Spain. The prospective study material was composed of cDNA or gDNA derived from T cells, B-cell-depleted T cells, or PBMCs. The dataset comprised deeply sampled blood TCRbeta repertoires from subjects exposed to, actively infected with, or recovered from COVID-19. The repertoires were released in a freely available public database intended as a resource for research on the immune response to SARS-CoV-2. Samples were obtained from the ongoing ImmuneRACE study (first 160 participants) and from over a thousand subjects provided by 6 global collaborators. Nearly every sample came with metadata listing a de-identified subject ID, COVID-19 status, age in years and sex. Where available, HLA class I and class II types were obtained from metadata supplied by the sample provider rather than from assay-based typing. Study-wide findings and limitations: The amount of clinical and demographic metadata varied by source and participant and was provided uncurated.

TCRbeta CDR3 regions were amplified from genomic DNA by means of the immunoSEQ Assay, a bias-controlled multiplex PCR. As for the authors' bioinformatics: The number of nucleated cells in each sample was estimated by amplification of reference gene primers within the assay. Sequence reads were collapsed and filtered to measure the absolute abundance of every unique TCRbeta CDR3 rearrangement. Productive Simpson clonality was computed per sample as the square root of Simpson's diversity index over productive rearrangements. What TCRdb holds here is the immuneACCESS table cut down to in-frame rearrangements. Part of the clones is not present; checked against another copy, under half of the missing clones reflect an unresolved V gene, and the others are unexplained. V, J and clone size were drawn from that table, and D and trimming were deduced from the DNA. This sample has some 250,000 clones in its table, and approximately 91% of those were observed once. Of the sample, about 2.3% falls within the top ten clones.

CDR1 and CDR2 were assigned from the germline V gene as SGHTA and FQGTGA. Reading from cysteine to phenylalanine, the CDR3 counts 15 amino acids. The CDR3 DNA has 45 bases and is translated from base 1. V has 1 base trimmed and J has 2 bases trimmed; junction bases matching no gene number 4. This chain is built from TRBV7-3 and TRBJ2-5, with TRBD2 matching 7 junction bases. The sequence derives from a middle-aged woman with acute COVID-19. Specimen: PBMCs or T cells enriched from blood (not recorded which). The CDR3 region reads CASSLMGGYQETQYF. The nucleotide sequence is TGTGCCAGCAGCTTAATGGGAGGGTATCAAGAGACCCAGTACTTC.